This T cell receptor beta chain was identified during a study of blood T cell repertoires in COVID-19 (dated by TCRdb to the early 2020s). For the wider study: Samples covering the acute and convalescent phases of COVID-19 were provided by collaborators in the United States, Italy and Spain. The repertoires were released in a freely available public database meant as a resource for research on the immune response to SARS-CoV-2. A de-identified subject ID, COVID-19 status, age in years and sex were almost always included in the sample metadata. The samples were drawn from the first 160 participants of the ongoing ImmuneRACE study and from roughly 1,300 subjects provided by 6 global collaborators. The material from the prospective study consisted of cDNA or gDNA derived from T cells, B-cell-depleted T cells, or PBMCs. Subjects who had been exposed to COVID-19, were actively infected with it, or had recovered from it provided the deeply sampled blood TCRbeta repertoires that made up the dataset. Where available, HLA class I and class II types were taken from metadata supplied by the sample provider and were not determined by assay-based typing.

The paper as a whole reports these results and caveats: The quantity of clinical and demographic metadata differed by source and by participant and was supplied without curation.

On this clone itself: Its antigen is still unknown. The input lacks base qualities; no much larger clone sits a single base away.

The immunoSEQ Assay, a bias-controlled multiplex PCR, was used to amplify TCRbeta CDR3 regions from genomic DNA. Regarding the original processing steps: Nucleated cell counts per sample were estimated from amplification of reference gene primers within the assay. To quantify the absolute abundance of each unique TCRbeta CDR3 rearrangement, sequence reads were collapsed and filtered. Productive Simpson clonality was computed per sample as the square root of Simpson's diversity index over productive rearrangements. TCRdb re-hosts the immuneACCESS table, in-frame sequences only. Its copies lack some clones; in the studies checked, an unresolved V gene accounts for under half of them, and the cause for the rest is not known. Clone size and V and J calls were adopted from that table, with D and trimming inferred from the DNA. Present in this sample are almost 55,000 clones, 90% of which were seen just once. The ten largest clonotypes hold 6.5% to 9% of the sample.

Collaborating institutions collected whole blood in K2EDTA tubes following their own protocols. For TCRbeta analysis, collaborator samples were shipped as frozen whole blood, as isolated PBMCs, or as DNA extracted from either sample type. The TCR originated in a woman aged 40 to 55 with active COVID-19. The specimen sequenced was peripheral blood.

CDR3 reads: CASSSIRVVSGNTIYF. In nucleotides, the sequence is TGTGCCAGCAGCTCAATCAGGGTTGTCTCTGGAAACACCATATATTTT. The sequence joins TRBV7-9 to TRBJ1-3; TRBD1 might be the D gene, on 5 matching bases. From the germline V gene (reference sequence), CDR1 is SEHNR and CDR2 is FQNEAQ. Cut back by 4 bases and 0 bases, the V and J ends lie 13 bases apart. Reading from cysteine to phenylalanine, the CDR3 counts 16 amino acids. Only the CDR3 part of the read is kept: 48 bases, read in frame from the first base.